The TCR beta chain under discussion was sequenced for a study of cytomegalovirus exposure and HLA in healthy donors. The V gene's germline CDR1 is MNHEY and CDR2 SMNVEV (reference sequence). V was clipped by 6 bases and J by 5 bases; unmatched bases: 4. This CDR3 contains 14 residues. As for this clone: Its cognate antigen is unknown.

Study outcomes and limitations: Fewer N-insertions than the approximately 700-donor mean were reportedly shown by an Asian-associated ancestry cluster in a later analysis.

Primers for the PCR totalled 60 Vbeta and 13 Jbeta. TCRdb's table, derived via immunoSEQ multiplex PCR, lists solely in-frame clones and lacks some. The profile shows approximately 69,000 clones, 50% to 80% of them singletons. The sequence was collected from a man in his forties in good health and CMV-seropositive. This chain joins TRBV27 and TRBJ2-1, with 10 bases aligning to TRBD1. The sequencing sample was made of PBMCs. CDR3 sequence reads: CASRRTGGNNEQFF. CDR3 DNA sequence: TGTGCCAGCAGAAGGACAGGGGGGAACAATGAGCAGTTCTTC.